This TCR beta chain comes out of a study of blood T cell repertoires in COVID-19. Background on the study: T cells, B-cell-depleted T cells, or PBMCs provided the cDNA or gDNA that served as material.

In the original processing: Reference gene primer amplification yielded estimated nucleated cell counts. Only in-frame clones appear in the TCRdb table, and some are missing; sequencing was by immunoSEQ multiplex PCR. V and J calls and clone size are copied from that table; D and trimming were computed from the DNA. This table has under 80,000 clones, roughly three quarters appearing once. V was clipped by 4 bases and J by 5 bases, with 18 bases between them. The CDR3 is 15 residues long. Looked up from germline, CDR1 is SGHRS and CDR2 is YFSETQ. Sequenced input: peripheral blood. This TCR derives from a human donor in a cohort sampled during active COVID-19. This sequence joins TRBV5-1 and TRBJ2-5; a weak D match, TRBD1 (5 bases). CDR3 nucleotide sequence: TGCGCCAGCAGCACCGGACACCTAGGGATGGAGACCCAGTACTTC. Protein sequence: CASSTGHLGMETQYF.